This T cell receptor (beta chain) was captured by sequencing in a study of tumor-infiltrating lymphocytes in primary liver carcinoma (dated 2017 in TCRdb). Concerning the study at large: Between November 2015 and early 2016, a handful of patients in China with histopathologically diagnosed primary liver carcinoma had surgical resection. High reproducibility was observed for the technical replicate repertoires, with mean shared-clone rates about 0.89 and correlation coefficients above 0.95. Of the five patients (three men and two women, aged 30 to 69 years), four had hepatocellular carcinoma and one had combined HCC and intrahepatic cholangiocarcinoma. The five patients had tumors of stage T1-T3 N0M0, with maximum diameters ranging from about 4 to 11 cm. For each liver tumor, the study sampled five regions along with adjacent normal tissue and blood, and applied TCRbeta repertoire sequencing, expression microarrays and whole-exome sequencing. Each sample produced about 3.5 to 7.13 million productive TCRbeta reads, and read depth showed no significant difference between tissue types. TCRbeta repertoire sequencing covered about 35 specimens from 5 patients: roughly 25 tumor regions, 5 adjacent noncancerous liver tissues and 5 peripheral blood samples. Study-level results and caveats: Consistent with antigen-driven expansion, pairs of tumor regions showed higher repertoire overlap (mean roughly 35%) than either tumor-adjacent pairs (roughly 17%) or tumor-blood pairs (approximately 15%). Only the TCR beta chain was sequenced, which likely underestimates true repertoire diversity because unpaired alpha chains were not captured. Since the samples were bulk and unsorted, there was no way to compare CD4+ and CD8+ T cell repertoires. With just four to six patients in the study, the authors point out that the findings should be validated in a larger study. A significantly larger repertoire fraction was made up by the top 250 clones in tumors than in blood (p = 0.039).

Sequences SGHDN (CDR1) and FVKESK (CDR2) are obtained from the germline V gene. Clipping removes 1 base from V and 9 bases from J, with 7 as the unmatched junction base count. From the cysteine through the phenylalanine, the CDR3 covers 15 amino acids. Only the CDR3 part of the read is kept: 45 bases, read in frame from the first base. RNA from unsorted whole blood was extracted with TRIzol reagent, and germline DNA was obtained with the DNeasy Blood & Tissue kit. At the time of sampling, the patients were treatment-naive and had chronic HBV infection. Before surgery, approximately 3.8 milliliters of peripheral blood were collected into K2EDTA tubes. Worth noting for this clonotype: The specificity of this receptor is unknown. No per-base quality is available; no much larger clone lies one base away.

Using a constant-region primer and ProtoScript II reverse transcriptase, TCRbeta-specific cDNA was reverse-transcribed from about 460 ng total RNA. The TCRbeta libraries were prepared through three rounds of nested multiplex PCR following a slightly modified ARM-PCR procedure. The first two PCR rounds used multiplex TRBV1-TRBV30 forward primers with a Cbeta reverse primer, each for about 11 cycles. Sample barcodes and Illumina adapters were added in a final 25-cycle PCR with Deep VentR polymerase. Before sequencing, amplicons of 200-500 bp were purified from gel using a QIAquick gel extraction kit. An Illumina HiSeq 2500 was used to sequence the TCRbeta amplicons with 250-bp paired-end reads. The original methods were these. To recover full CDR3 sequences, reads were quality-trimmed using Trimmomatic v0.33 and paired reads were then merged using FLASH v1.2.11. V, D and J germline segments were assigned to the rearranged TCRbeta sequences by MiGEC v1.2.1b. Clonotype statistics and Shannon-Wiener diversity indices were computed with VDJtools v1.0.0. To reduce sampling bias, subsequent analyses other than the diversity analysis used only the 250 most abundant clonotypes in each sample. TCRdb reran the public reads through fastp at Q25 and MiXCR, keeping productive beta chains. Each record represents a unique CDR3 protein, reported with the most common genes and DNA among its rows. It is TCRdb's table, rather than the study itself, that gives the V and J calls and clone size. In all, the sample holds 310,000 or so distinct CDR3 sequences, and almost 60% of those were seen once. Clones ranked in the top ten supply about 15% of the sample.

The chain links TRBV14 with TRBJ2-1; 9 junctional bases match TRBD2. Sample: peripheral blood. This TCR derives from a woman aged 25 to 39 with primary liver carcinoma and hepatitis B virus infection. The DNA reads TGTGCCAGCAGCCAAGCTACTAGCGGGCGGGTTGAGCAGTTCTTC. This sequence encodes CASSQATSGRVEQFF.